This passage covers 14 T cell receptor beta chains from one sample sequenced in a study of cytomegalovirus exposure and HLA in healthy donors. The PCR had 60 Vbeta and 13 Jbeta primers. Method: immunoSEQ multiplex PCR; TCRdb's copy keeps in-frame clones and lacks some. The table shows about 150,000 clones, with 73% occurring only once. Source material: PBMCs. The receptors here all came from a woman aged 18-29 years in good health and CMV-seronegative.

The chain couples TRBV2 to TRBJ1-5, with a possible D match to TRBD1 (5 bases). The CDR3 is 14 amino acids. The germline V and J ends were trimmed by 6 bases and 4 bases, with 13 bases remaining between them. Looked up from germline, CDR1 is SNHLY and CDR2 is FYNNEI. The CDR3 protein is CASSISGGNQPQHF. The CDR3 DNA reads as TGTGCCAGCAGCATTTCTGGGGGGAATCAGCCCCAGCATTTT.

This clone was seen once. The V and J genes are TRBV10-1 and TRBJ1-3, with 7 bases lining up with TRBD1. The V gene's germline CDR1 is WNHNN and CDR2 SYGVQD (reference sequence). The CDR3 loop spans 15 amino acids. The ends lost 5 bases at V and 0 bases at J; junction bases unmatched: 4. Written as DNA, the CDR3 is TGCGCCAGCAGTATGGGACAGAGCTCTGGAAACACCATATATTTT. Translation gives CASSMGQSSGNTIYF.

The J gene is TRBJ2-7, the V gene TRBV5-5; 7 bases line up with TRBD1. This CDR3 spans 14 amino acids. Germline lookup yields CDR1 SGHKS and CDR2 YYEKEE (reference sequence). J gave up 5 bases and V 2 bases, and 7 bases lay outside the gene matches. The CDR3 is CASSLGGASNEQYV. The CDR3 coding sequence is TGTGCCAGCAGCTTAGGGGGCGCGTCGAACGAGCAGTACGTC.

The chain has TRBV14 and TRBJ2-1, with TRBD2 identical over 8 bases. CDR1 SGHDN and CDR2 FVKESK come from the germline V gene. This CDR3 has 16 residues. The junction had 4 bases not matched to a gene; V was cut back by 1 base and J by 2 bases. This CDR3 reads CASSQVSGRAYNEQFF. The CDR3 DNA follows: TGTGCCAGCAGCCAAGTAAGCGGGAGAGCCTACAATGAGCAGTTCTTC.

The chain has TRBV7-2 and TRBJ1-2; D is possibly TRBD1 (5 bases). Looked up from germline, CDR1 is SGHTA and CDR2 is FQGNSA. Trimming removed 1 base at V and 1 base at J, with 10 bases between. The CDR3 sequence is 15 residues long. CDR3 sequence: CASSLVGGDNYGYTF. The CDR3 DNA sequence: TGTGCCAGCAGCTTAGTCGGGGGGGATAACTATGGCTACACCTTC.

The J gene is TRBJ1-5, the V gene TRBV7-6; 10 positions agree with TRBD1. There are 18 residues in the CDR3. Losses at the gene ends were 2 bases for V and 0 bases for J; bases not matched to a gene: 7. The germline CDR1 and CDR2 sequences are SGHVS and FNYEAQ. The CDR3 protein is CASSLTTGQGYSNQPQHF. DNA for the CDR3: TGTGCCAGCAGCTTAACCACGGGACAGGGGTATAGCAATCAGCCCCAGCATTTT.

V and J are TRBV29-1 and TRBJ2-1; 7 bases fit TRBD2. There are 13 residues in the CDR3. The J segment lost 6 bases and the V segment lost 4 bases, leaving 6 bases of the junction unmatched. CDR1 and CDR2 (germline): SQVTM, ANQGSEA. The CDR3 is CSVVGGFLNEQFF. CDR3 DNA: TGCAGCGTTGTCGGGGGGTTCCTCAATGAGCAGTTCTTC.

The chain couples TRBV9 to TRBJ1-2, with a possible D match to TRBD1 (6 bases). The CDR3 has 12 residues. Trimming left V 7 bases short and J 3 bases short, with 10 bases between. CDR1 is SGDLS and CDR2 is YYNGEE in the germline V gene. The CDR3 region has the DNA TGTGCCAGCTCGAGGACAGACTATGGCTACACCTTC. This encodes CASSRTDYGYTF.

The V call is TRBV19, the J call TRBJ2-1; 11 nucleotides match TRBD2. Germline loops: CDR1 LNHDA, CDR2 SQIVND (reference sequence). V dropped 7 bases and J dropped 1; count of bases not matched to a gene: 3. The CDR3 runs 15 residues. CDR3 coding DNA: TGTGCCAGTACAGTAGCGGGGGGGTCCTACAATGAGCAGTTCTTC. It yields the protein CASTVAGGSYNEQFF.

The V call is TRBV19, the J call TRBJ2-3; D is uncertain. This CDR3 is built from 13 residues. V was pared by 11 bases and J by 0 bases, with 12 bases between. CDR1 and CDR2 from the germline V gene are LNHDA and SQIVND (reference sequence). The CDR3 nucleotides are TGTGCCGCACGGAGTTCTAGCACAGATACGCAGTATTTT. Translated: CAARSSSTDTQYF.

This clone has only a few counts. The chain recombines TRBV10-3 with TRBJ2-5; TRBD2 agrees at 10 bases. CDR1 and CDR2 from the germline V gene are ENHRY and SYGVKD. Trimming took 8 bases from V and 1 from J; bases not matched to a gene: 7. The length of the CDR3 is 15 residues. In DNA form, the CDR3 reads TGTGCCATCGGGTCCCGGACTAGCGGCCAAGAGACCCAGTACTTC. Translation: CAIGSRTSGQETQYF.

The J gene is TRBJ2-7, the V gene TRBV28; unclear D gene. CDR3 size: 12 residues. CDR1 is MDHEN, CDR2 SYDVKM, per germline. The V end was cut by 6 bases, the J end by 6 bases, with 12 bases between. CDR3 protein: CASRAPPLEQYF. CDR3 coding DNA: TGTGCCAGCAGAGCTCCGCCTCTCGAGCAGTACTTC.

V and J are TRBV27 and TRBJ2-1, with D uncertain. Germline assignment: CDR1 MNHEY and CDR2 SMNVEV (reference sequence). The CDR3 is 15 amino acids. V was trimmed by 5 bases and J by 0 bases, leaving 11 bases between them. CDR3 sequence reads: CASSPLQSSYNEQFF. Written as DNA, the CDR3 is TGTGCCAGCAGTCCCTTACAGAGCTCCTACAATGAGCAGTTCTTC.

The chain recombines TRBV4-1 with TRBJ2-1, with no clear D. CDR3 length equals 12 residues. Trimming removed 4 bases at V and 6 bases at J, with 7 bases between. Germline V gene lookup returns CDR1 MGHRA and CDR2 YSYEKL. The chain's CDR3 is CASSPNTNEQFF. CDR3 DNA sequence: TGCGCCAGCAGCCCAAACACCAATGAGCAGTTCTTC.